A selection of T cell receptor beta chains follows, all from one sample in a study of cytomegalovirus exposure and HLA in healthy donors. The data were produced by immunoSEQ multiplex PCR, yet TCRdb's version contains in-frame clones alone and is incomplete. In the table there are fewer than 250,000 clones, over 80% of which are singletons. Sequences were obtained from PBMCs. These receptors were obtained from a boy younger than 10 in good health and CMV-seronegative. Both conserved end residues are part of each CDR3. A D gene is named only where the DNA matches it firmly. Clone size is shown for a subset of rows, as once, few, many or a class of expanded clone.

TRBJ1-5,TRBV30,.,TRBD1,TGTGCCTGGAGCTTGGACAGGGGACAGCCCCAGCATTTT,CAWSLDRGQPQHF
TRBJ2-2,TRBV5-4,.,.,TGTGCCAGCAGCTCCGGACAGCTAGGGACCGGGGAGCTGTTTTTT,CASSSGQLGTGELFF
TRBJ2-5,TRBV11-1,.,TRBD2,TGTGCCAGCAGCACCCTAGCGGGGGACCATAAAGAGACCCAGTACTTC,CASSTLAGDHKETQYF
TRBJ2-3,TRBV6-1,.,.,TGTGCCAGCGAGAGAAGCTTCTCCACAGATACGCAGTATTTT,CASERSFSTDTQYF
TRBJ1-2,TRBV30,.,TRBD1,TGTGCCTGGGGGGACAGGGGGTATGGCTACACCTTC,CAWGDRGYGYTF
TRBJ2-1,TRBV27,once,.,TGTGCCAGCAGTTTGGCGAGAAGCGGGCCTAATGAGCAGTTCTTC,CASSLARSGPNEQFF
TRBJ2-1,TRBV27,.,.,TGTGCCAGCGGGGGGGGCTCCCGGATGGTTGAGCAGTTCTTC,CASGGGSRMVEQFF
TRBJ2-7,TRBV6-5,.,.,TGTGCCAGCAGCCATACTAGCTTAAGCTCCTACGAGCAGTACTTC,CASSHTSLSSYEQYF
TRBJ1-1,TRBV7-2,once,.,TGTGCCAGCAGCTTATCCCCGGGGACTCACACTGAAGCTTTCTTT,CASSLSPGTHTEAFF
TRBJ1-3,TRBV30,.,.,TGTGCCTGGCGCCGATGGGCTGACTCTGGAAACACCATATATTTT,CAWRRWADSGNTIYF
TRBJ2-5,TRBV6-5,.,.,TGTGCCAGCAGTTCCACAGGGGGGGGCGGTAAGGAGACCCAGTACTTC,CASSSTGGGGKETQYF
TRBJ2-7,TRBV20-1,once,.,TGCAGTGCTAGCCTAGACGACGAGCAGTACTTC,CSASLDDEQYF
TRBJ1-2,TRBV10-2,once,.,TGCGCCAGCAGTGATGGGCCGACTAACTATGGCTACACCTTC,CASSDGPTNYGYTF
TRBJ1-6,TRBV4-1,.,.,TGCGCCAGCAGCCAAGGGGGGACAAGTGACTATAATTCACCCCTCCACTTT,CASSQGGTSDYNSPLHF
TRBJ2-7,TRBV7-2,.,.,TGTGCCAGCCCCCAATCGAGACAGCGGTACTTC,CASPQSRQRYF
TRBJ2-7,TRBV14,.,.,TGTGCCAGCAGCCTTTCCCCCGGATGGGGGGGCGACGAGCAGTACTTC,CASSLSPGWGGDEQYF
TRBJ2-1,TRBV6-4,.,.,TGTGCCAGCAGTGCCCGGCGGGCGAATGAGCAGTTCTTC,CASSARRANEQFF
TRBJ1-1,TRBV7-2,.,TRBD1,TGTGCCAGCAGCTCCACAGGGGGCTACACTGAAGCTTTCTTT,CASSSTGGYTEAFF
TRBJ2-7,TRBV5-1,.,.,TGCGCCACCGCATCCTATGGCAGCCTCCAGGACTACGAGCAGTACTTC,CATASYGSLQDYEQYF
TRBJ2-1,TRBV12-5,.,.,TGTGCTAGTGGTTTGGTATCGGATGAGCAGTTCTTC,CASGLVSDEQFF
TRBJ2-7,TRBV6-6,.,TRBD1,TGTGCCAGCACGACGGCAGGGGGCCTCGGCGAGCAGTACTTC,CASTTAGGLGEQYF
TRBJ2-1,TRBV18,.,TRBD2,TGTGCCAGCTCGCGGACTAGCGGGAGCTACAATGAGCAGTTCTTC,CASSRTSGSYNEQFF
TRBJ2-3,TRBV9,.,TRBD2,TGTGCCAGCAGCCACCCCATCCTTACTAGCGTAAATGTTCTGAGCACAGATACGCAGTATTTT,CASSHPILTSVNVLSTDTQYF
TRBJ2-7,TRBV5-4,few,.,TGTGCCAGCAGCTTGGACGAGGGCTACGAGCAGTACTTC,CASSLDEGYEQYF
TRBJ2-5,TRBV7-3,.,TRBD1,TGTGCCAGCAGCTTAACTGCAGGGGGAGAGACCCAGTACTTC,CASSLTAGGETQYF
TRBJ1-1,TRBV27,few,TRBD1,TGTGCCAGAAGTCGGACAGGGCGGACTGAAGCTTTCTTT,CARSRTGRTEAFF
TRBJ1-1,TRBV19,.,.,TGTGCCAGTAGGCTAGGCCGACGGAACACTGAAGCTTTCTTT,CASRLGRRNTEAFF
TRBJ1-4,TRBV30,.,.,TGTGCCTGGAGTGTAAACAGTCGATATGAAAAACTGTTTTTT,CAWSVNSRYEKLFF
TRBJ2-4,TRBV4-1,.,TRBD2,TGCGCCAGCAGCCAAGATTGGCGGGGGGGCTGGAACATTCAGTACTTC,CASSQDWRGGWNIQYF
TRBJ1-5,TRBV10-3,few,TRBD1,TGTGCCATCAGTCCCGGGACAGGGGAGAATCAGCCCCAGCATTTT,CAISPGTGENQPQHF
TRBJ1-1,TRBV6-1,.,.,TGTGCCAGCAGTGAACGGGGAGGAACCACTGAAGCTTTCTTT,CASSERGGTTEAFF
TRBJ1-1,TRBV29-1,.,TRBD1,TGCAGCTCCAGGGGGCTGGCGAACACTGAAGCTTTCTTT,CSSRGLANTEAFF
TRBJ2-1,TRBV15,.,.,TGTGCCACCAGCAGCGACGGGAGCTCCTACAATGAGCAGTTCTTC,CATSSDGSSYNEQFF
TRBJ2-3,TRBV7-9,.,TRBD2,TGTTCCAGCAGCTCGGGACTAGCGGGAGGATTTCGCACAGATACGCAGTATTTT,CSSSSGLAGGFRTDTQYF
TRBJ2-1,TRBV4-2,.,.,TGTGCCAGCAGCCAAGGGGGGACTCGCGAGCAGTTCTTC,CASSQGGTREQFF
TRBJ1-2,TRBV5-4,.,.,TGTGCCAGCAGCTTGGGGGGAGGGGACTACTATGGCTACACCTTC,CASSLGGGDYYGYTF
TRBJ2-5,TRBV6-5,.,TRBD1,TGTGCCAGCAGTTACTCGGTAGGACAGGGTCAAGAGACCCAGTACTTC,CASSYSVGQGQETQYF
TRBJ2-1,TRBV6-5,.,TRBD1,TGTGCCAGCAGTTACGCGACAGGGTTGGATGAGCAGTTCTTC,CASSYATGLDEQFF
TRBJ2-3,TRBV11-1,.,TRBD1,TGTGCCAGCAGCTTAGCACAGGGGCGGAGCACAGATACGCAGTATTTT,CASSLAQGRSTDTQYF
TRBJ2-2,TRBV7-9,once,.,TGTGCCAGCAGCCGACCCGGGCAGGGTGACACCGGGGAGCTGTTTTTT,CASSRPGQGDTGELFF
TRBJ1-1,TRBV19,.,TRBD1,TGTGCCAGTAATACAGGGGCTGCTGAAGCTTTCTTT,CASNTGAAEAFF